This T cell receptor beta chain was identified in a study of PD-L1 blockade in urothelial cancer. Turning to the study itself: The number of prior chemotherapy regimens per patient was 0 to 3.

Trimming left V 5 bases short and J 7 bases short, with 12 bases between. The germline V gene encodes CDR1 DFQATT and CDR2 SNEGSKA (reference sequence). There are 11 residues in the CDR3. Sequencing used immunoSEQ multiplex PCR; TCRdb keeps in-frame clones, though not all of them. Found here are roughly 30,000 clones, more than 75% of them singletons; the top ten hold roughly 1.9%. The TCR sequence derives from a man between 50 and 59 years old with urothelial cancer. The sample in question was PBMCs, obtained around atezolizumab (anti-PD-L1) treatment. V usage is TRBV20-1 and J usage is TRBJ2-7; tentative D call: TRBD1 (5 bases). The CDR3 protein is CSAQQVGEQYF. The CDR3 DNA is TGCAGTGCTCAACAGGTGGGGGAGCAGTACTTC.